Shown below are 28 T cell receptor beta chains from a single sample sequenced in a study of cytomegalovirus exposure and HLA in healthy donors. PCR primers comprised 60 Vbeta and 13 Jbeta primers. Only in-frame clones appear in the TCRdb table, and some are missing; sequencing was by immunoSEQ multiplex PCR. The data show roughly 200,000 clones, with about 80% seen just once and roughly 3.6% held by the top ten. The sample was PBMCs. The receptors were gathered from a woman aged 55-69 years in good health and CMV-seropositive.

The rearrangement links TRBV9 to TRBJ2-3; 8 nucleotides agree with TRBD2. Germline lookup yields CDR1 SGDLS and CDR2 YYNGEE. Losses at the gene ends were 3 bases for V and 2 bases for J; bases not matched to a gene: 8. The CDR3 spans 16 residues. The CDR3 DNA reads TGTGCCAGCAGCGCTCGGAGCGGGGGACACACAGATACGCAGTATTTT. Residues: CASSARSGGHTDTQYF.

The chain's CDR3 is CASRTEINQPQHF. In nucleotides, the CDR3 is TGTGCCAGTCGGACAGAAATCAATCAGCCCCAGCATTTT. V usage is TRBV2 and J usage is TRBJ1-5; TRBD1 might be the D (6 bases). Trimming took 9 bases from V and 3 from J, leaving 12 bases between them. Germline CDR1 and CDR2: SNHLY and FYNNEI. CDR3 size: 13 residues. The whole variable domain, remainder taken from reference TRBV2 and TRBJ1-5, is EPEVTQTPSHQVTQMGQEVILRCVPISNHLYFYWYRQILGQKVEFLVSFYNNEISEKSEIFDDQFSVERPDGSNFTLKIRSTKLEDSAMYFCASRTEINQPQHFGDGTRLSIL.

This clone was counted a single time. This sequence joins TRBV5-4 and TRBJ2-7, with a weak D call TRBD2 (5 bases). Germline CDR1 is SGHNT and CDR2 is YYREEE (reference sequence). The CDR3 totals 13 residues. V gave up 2 bases and J gave up 5 bases, with 11 bases separating them. The CDR3 DNA reads as TGTGCCAGCAGCTTAGGCGGGCGGGACGAGCAGTACTTC. Amino acids: CASSLGGRDEQYF.

This clone was observed a single time. The CDR3, as DNA: TGTGCCAGCAGAGATACAGGGGGCGCAAACTATGGCTACACCTTC. Translation gives CASRDTGGANYGYTF. V gene TRBV2 combines with J gene TRBJ1-2; 9 nucleotides agree with TRBD1. CDR1 and CDR2 (germline): SNHLY, FYNNEI. Trimming at V came to 6 bases and at J to 2 bases, leaving 7 bases not matched to a gene. This CDR3 has 15 residues.

This chain connects TRBV6-1 to TRBJ2-5, with a possible D match to TRBD2 (6 bases). CDR3 length: 14 amino acids. Per germline, CDR1 MNHNS and CDR2 SASEGT. V dropped 5 bases and J dropped 3 bases, with 13 bases sitting between them. This chain's CDR3 is CASSTLSGEETQYF. CDR3 in DNA: TGTGCCAGCAGTACGTTATCGGGAGAAGAGACCCAGTACTTC.

The V gene is TRBV7-2, the J gene TRBJ2-4, with 9 nucleotides matching TRBD2. Germline-derived CDR1 and CDR2 are SGHTA and FQGNSA. V lost 1 base to trimming and J lost 7 bases; unmatched junction nucleotides: 8. The CDR3 totals 16 residues. CDR3 sequence: CASSLVGRGGANIQYF. The CDR3 DNA reads TGTGCCAGCAGCTTAGTTGGGCGGGGGGGCGCGAACATTCAGTACTTC.

The rearrangement uses TRBV7-9 and TRBJ2-3; TRBD1 might be the D (5 bases). The germline V gene has CDR1 SEHNR and CDR2 FQNEAQ (reference sequence). The length of the CDR3 is 15 residues. Deletions cut 3 bases from V and 3 bases from J, with 13 bases between. The CDR3 DNA sequence: TGTGCCAGCAGCTTTTGGCAGGGCCGGACAGATACGCAGTATTTT. Residues: CASSFWQGRTDTQYF.

The gene calls are TRBV4-2 and TRBJ2-4; TRBD1 matches 8 bases. The V gene end was trimmed by 0 bases and the J gene end by 1 base; junction bases not matched to a gene: 5. This CDR3 is built from 17 residues. Per germline, CDR1 LGHNA and CDR2 YNFKEQ. CDR3 in amino acids: CASSQDPQGVAKNIQYF. CDR3 in DNA: TGTGCCAGCAGCCAAGATCCACAGGGGGTTGCCAAAAACATTCAGTACTTC.

In this sample, this clone turned up a few times. The rearrangement joins TRBV6-1 to TRBJ2-3; 11 bases match TRBD2. With V trimmed by 3 bases and J by 0 bases, 11 bases remained unmatched. Germline lookup yields CDR1 MNHNS and CDR2 SASEGT. This CDR3 has 19 amino acids. DNA of the CDR3: TGTGCCAGCAGTGAGCGGACTAGCGGGCTCTTGTCTAGCACAGATACGCAGTATTTT. Residues: CASSERTSGLLSSTDTQYF.

The chain links TRBV6-1 to TRBJ1-5, with a possible D match to TRBD1 (6 bases). The germline gives CDR1 MNHNS, CDR2 SASEGT. V lost 6 bases, J lost 2 bases, and 14 bases lay in between. The CDR3 is 15 amino acids. The CDR3 DNA reads TGTGCCAGCAGATTCAGGGGTGGGGGCAATCAGCCCCAGCATTTT. This gives the protein CASRFRGGGNQPQHF.

This clone showed up just a few times. This rearrangement joins TRBV30 to TRBJ2-7; TRBD2 aligns across 7 bases. Germline V lookup: CDR1 GTSNPN, CDR2 SVGIG (reference sequence). This CDR3 is 16 amino acids long. V was pared by 2 bases and J by 7 bases, with 17 bases of the junction left unmatched. CDR3 coding DNA: TGTGCCTGGAGTATTCGTTGGACGGGAGGACACTTGGAGCAGTACTTC. This translates into CAWSIRWTGGHLEQYF.

This rearrangement joins TRBV19 to TRBJ1-1, with 8 bases identical to TRBD1. CDR1 is LNHDA and CDR2 is SQIVND in the germline V gene (reference sequence). The CDR3 has 13 amino acids. Trimming cost V 5 bases and J 8 bases; bases outside gene matches: 7. The CDR3 bases are TGTGCCAGTAGTTCCAGGGGGCTGGGCGAAGCTTTCTTT. Amino acid sequence: CASSSRGLGEAFF.

This clone came up once. The J gene is TRBJ2-2, the V gene TRBV7-3; D remains unclear. The germline gives CDR1 SGHTA, CDR2 FQGTGA. CDR3 length: 15 residues. Trimming took off 3 bases at V and 0 bases at J, with 8 bases between the two ends. The CDR3 bases are TGTGCCAGCAGCTTTGGCAGCGCGAACACCGGGGAGCTGTTTTTT. Translating gives CASSFGSANTGELFF.

The CDR3, as DNA: TGTGCCAGCAGCACGTCTAGCAATGAGCAGTTCTTC. Translating gives CASSTSSNEQFF. The chain links TRBV7-2 to TRBJ2-1, with no clear D. From germline, CDR1 is SGHTA and CDR2 FQGNSA. This CDR3 comprises 12 residues. V was trimmed by 5 bases and J by 6 bases, leaving 8 bases between them.

This chain links TRBV7-9 with TRBJ2-1; 8 bases fit TRBD1. V was pared by 7 bases and J by 4 bases, with 9 bases of the junction left unmatched. The CDR3 is made up of 15 amino acids. Looked up from germline, CDR1 is SEHNR and CDR2 is FQNEAQ (reference sequence). The CDR3 nucleotides are TGTGCCAGCACCCCCGGACAGGGCGTTTACAATGAGCAGTTCTTC. This translates into CASTPGQGVYNEQFF.

This chain uses TRBV25-1 with TRBJ2-3, with 10 bases fitting TRBD2. Germline lookup yields CDR1 MGHDK and CDR2 SYGVNS. The CDR3 sequence is 16 residues long. Losses at the gene ends were 2 bases for V and 2 bases for J; bases not matched to a gene: 4. The CDR3 DNA sequence: TGTGCCAGCAGTGAAGGCCTAGCGGGAGCCACAGATACGCAGTATTTT. This gives the protein CASSEGLAGATDTQYF.

This rearrangement joins TRBV7-2 to TRBJ2-7; 8 nucleotides align to TRBD1. With 5 bases clipped from V and 2 bases from J, the junction kept 11 bases outside the gene matches. Germline lookup yields CDR1 SGHTA and CDR2 FQGNSA. There are 16 residues in the CDR3. CDR3 loop: CASSVVGTGRPYEQYF. In nucleotides, the CDR3 is TGTGCCAGCAGCGTAGTCGGGACAGGTCGTCCCTACGAGCAGTACTTC.

This clone came up a few times. J is TRBJ2-1 and V is TRBV2; tentative D call: TRBD2 (6 bases). In germline, CDR1 is SNHLY, CDR2 FYNNEI. The CDR3 runs to 16 residues. The V and J ends lost 2 bases and 0 bases respectively, with 11 bases between them. The DNA of the CDR3 is TGTGCCAGCAGTGAACAGCGGGCCACCTCCTACAATGAGCAGTTCTTC. Its translation: CASSEQRATSYNEQFF.

The chain combines TRBV6-1 with TRBJ1-4, with D unclear. CDR1 and CDR2 (germline): MNHNS, SASEGT. Between the trimmed V and J ends, which lost 3 bases and 3 bases, there was a span of 8 bases. The CDR3 spans 14 residues. In nucleotides, the CDR3 is TGTGCCAGCAGTGACCTACTTTCTAATGAAAAACTGTTTTTT. Translating it yields CASSDLLSNEKLFF.

V usage is TRBV9 and J usage is TRBJ1-1; perhaps TRBD1 as D (5 bases). V was cut by 4 bases and J by 5 bases, with 15 bases left in between. Per germline, CDR1 SGDLS and CDR2 YYNGEE. The length of the CDR3 is 14 residues. CDR3 protein: CASSSGTRRTEAFF. The DNA for the CDR3 is TGTGCCAGCAGCTCCGGGACTCGACGGACTGAAGCTTTCTTT.

J is TRBJ2-2 and V is TRBV9, with D possibly being TRBD1 (6 bases). The CDR3 is made up of 15 amino acids. The germline V gene encodes CDR1 SGDLS and CDR2 YYNGEE. Trimming cost V 0 bases and J 5 bases, with 11 bases left between them. CDR3 sequence: CASSVGTGRTGELFF. In DNA, the CDR3 is TGTGCCAGCAGCGTAGGTACAGGGCGGACCGGGGAGCTGTTTTTT.

The V gene is TRBV27, the J gene TRBJ1-4, with D unclear. V lost 8 bases and J lost 0, with 22 bases in between. The CDR3 totals 18 residues. CDR1 MNHEY and CDR2 SMNVEV come from the germline V gene (reference sequence). Here the CDR3 DNA reads TGTGCCAGCCCACCCCCGGCAGGCCAGATAACAACTAATGAAAAACTGTTTTTT. This sequence encodes CASPPPAGQITTNEKLFF.

V usage is TRBV10-3 and J usage is TRBJ2-7; TRBD1 matches at 9 bases. V lost 2 bases, J lost 3 bases, and 5 bases stayed unmatched. Germline V gene sequence: CDR1 ENHRY, CDR2 SYGVKD. This CDR3 has 15 amino acids. The CDR3 region has the DNA TGTGCCATCAGTGAGGGGGGACAGGGCCTCTACGAGCAGTACTTC. Translation: CAISEGGQGLYEQYF.

This chain joins TRBV7-2 and TRBJ2-3, with 8 positions matching TRBD2. V lost 1 base to trimming and J lost 3 bases; unmatched junction nucleotides: 9. The germline gives CDR1 SGHTA, CDR2 FQGNSA. This CDR3 has 17 residues. CDR3 in DNA: TGTGCCAGCAGCTTAGTTGTCGGGGGGGGCCTGACAGATACGCAGTATTTT. It translates to CASSLVVGGGLTDTQYF.

In this sample, this clone turned up a few times. This chain joins TRBV30 and TRBJ1-2, with no clear D. The CDR3 is made up of 14 amino acids. CDR1 and CDR2 (germline): GTSNPN, SVGIG (reference sequence). Trimming took off 1 base at V and 4 bases at J, with 13 bases between the two ends. CDR3 coding DNA: TGTGCCTGGAGTGACGGAGTTTCGGGCTATGGCTACACCTTC. Protein product: CAWSDGVSGYGYTF.

This sequence joins TRBV2 and TRBJ1-3; unclear D gene. The CDR3 is 16 amino acids. Germline V gene data show CDR1 as SNHLY and CDR2 as FYNNEI. V was clipped by 2 bases and J by 0 bases, with 11 bases between them. CDR3 residues: CASSERDGLSGNTIYF. CDR3 nucleotide sequence: TGTGCCAGCAGTGAAAGAGACGGACTCTCTGGAAACACCATATATTTT.

Of note for this clone: Other DNA sequences in the sample encode the same CDR3. The chain carries TRBV2 and TRBJ2-5, with D possibly being TRBD1 (6 bases). V gave up 7 bases and J gave up 5 bases, with 11 bases separating them. CDR3 length: 12 amino acids. Germline CDR1 SNHLY, CDR2 FYNNEI. CDR3 in amino acids: CASIRGGETQYF. DNA for the CDR3: TGTGCCAGCATCAGGGGTGGGGAGACCCAGTACTTC.

This sequence joins TRBV9 and TRBJ2-5, with 7 bases identical to TRBD1. Germline assignment: CDR1 SGDLS and CDR2 YYNGEE. CDR3 length: 14 amino acids. Germline trimming cut 5 bases from V and 3 bases from J; bases unmatched to any gene: 7. CDR3 loop: CASSETGTEETQYF. CDR3 bases: TGTGCCAGCAGTGAAACCGGGACAGAAGAGACCCAGTACTTC.